The next 7 T cell receptor beta chains were all read from a single sample in a study of beta chain features in type 1 diabetes (dated by TCRdb to the late 2010s). Preparation of the library involved the immunoSEQ multiplex PCR assay. The entire amount of isolated RNA was reverse transcribed using the High Capacity cDNA Reverse Transcription Kit, so the sequenced TCRB transcripts were expressed ones. The source is immuneACCESS, and TCRdb retained only in-frame sequences with V and J called. Part of the clones is not carried over; for the studies checked, unresolved V genes explain less than half of this, and the remainder is unexplained. The sample contains just over 450,000 clones, approximately 31% of them found a single time. Of the sample, about 0.06% is held by the ten largest clones. The sample comprised naive CD4+ T cells from blood. What this sample's cell subset or site label stands for: true naive CD4+ T cells. Receptor source: a man younger than 35 in good health.

This clone was found a few times. The chain uses TRBV30 and TRBJ2-5; TRBD2 might be the D (6 bases). V lost 3 bases to trimming and J lost 9 bases, with 14 bases between them. The CDR3 is 12 residues long. The germline V gene encodes CDR1 GTSNPN and CDR2 SVGIG (reference sequence). The CDR3 region is CAWRGSGESQYF. DNA of the CDR3: TGTGCCTGGAGAGGTAGCGGAGAATCCCAGTACTTC.

This chain connects TRBV7-9 to TRBJ2-1, with 9 bases identical to TRBD2. Germline V gene lookup returns CDR1 SEHNR and CDR2 FQNEAQ (reference sequence). V gave up 8 bases and J gave up 9 bases; unmatched junction bases: 17. CDR3 length equals 16 residues. CDR3 coding DNA: TGTGCCAGCCTCTCGGGTGGCGGGAGGGGGCTGAGTGAGCAGTTCTTC. Its protein product is CASLSGGGRGLSEQFF.

In its sample, this clone was seen a few times. The genes are TRBV11-2 and TRBJ2-5, with TRBD1 identical over 8 bases. Germline CDR1 reads SGHAT; CDR2 reads FQNNGV. The CDR3 is 15 amino acids. The V gene end was trimmed by 5 bases and the J gene end by 5 bases; junction bases not matched to a gene: 10. The CDR3 DNA follows: TGTGCCAGCAGCATTCACAGGGGGTATGGGGAGACCCAGTACTTC. It encodes CASSIHRGYGETQYF.

The chain couples TRBV18 to TRBJ2-1, with D unclear. The CDR3 runs 15 residues. V lost 3 bases to trimming and J lost 3 bases, with 12 bases between them. Germline lookup yields CDR1 KGHSH and CDR2 LQKENI. The CDR3 protein is CASSPAVVDYNEQFF. The CDR3 DNA reads TGTGCCAGCTCACCCGCCGTGGTGGACTACAATGAGCAGTTCTTC.

This sequence joins TRBV30 and TRBJ1-2; no clear D gene. Germline CDR1 reads GTSNPN; CDR2 reads SVGIG (reference sequence). This CDR3 has 13 amino acids. The V and J ends lost 4 bases and 4 bases respectively, with 13 bases between them. For the CDR3, the DNA is TGTGCCTGGATCTCTCGTCGTGGCTATGGCTACACCTTC. The encoded protein is CAWISRRGYGYTF.

This clone was recorded a few times. The CDR3 reads CAWSWRGQAFF. CDR3 DNA sequence: TGTGCCTGGAGTTGGCGGGGCCAAGCTTTCTTT. The V call is TRBV30, the J call TRBJ1-1; the D gene is possibly TRBD1 (5 bases). The V gene lost 2 bases and the J gene lost 9 bases, with 10 bases spanning the gap. From germline, CDR1 is GTSNPN and CDR2 SVGIG (reference sequence). This CDR3 contains 11 residues.

The sample holds a few counts of this clone. This sequence joins TRBV4-2 and TRBJ2-1; tentatively, D is TRBD1 (6 bases). The CDR3 has 16 amino acids. V lost 0 bases to trimming and J lost 7 bases, with 16 bases between them. Germline assignment: CDR1 LGHNA and CDR2 YNFKEQ. CDR3 in DNA: TGTGCCAGCAGCCAAGACGAGTTCAGGGGTCGGAATGAGCAGTTCTTC. Residues: CASSQDEFRGRNEQFF.